The rows below give T cell receptor beta chains drawn from one sample of a study of T cell repertoires in cytomegalovirus infection. TCRdb used MiXCR to reprocess the reads, holding one entry per CDR3 protein. The sample has 370,000 or so distinct CDR3 sequences; about a third are singletons. No cognate antigen is known for these TCRs. This material consisted of cultured PBMCs, taken from culture after CMV antigen stimulation. All receptors derive from a human donor in good health (CMV status not recorded). Some clones in this sample may be carry-over from other donors' samples. CDR3s include the opening cysteine and the closing phenylalanine or tryptophan.

j_call v_call cdr3_aa
TRBJ2-5 TRBV11-2 CASSLFLDSSGETQYF
TRBJ2-2 TRBV12-3/TRBV12-4 CASSFSLSGRNTGELFF
TRBJ2-1 TRBV12-3/TRBV12-4 CASSRGTSAYNEQFF
TRBJ2-5 TRBV7-4 CASSSRGLKETQYF
TRBJ2-6 TRBV12-5 CASGLGTPDTFSGANVLTF
TRBJ2-2 TRBV6-2/TRBV6-3 CASSLIAGGPDTGELFF
TRBJ1-1 TRBV12-3/TRBV12-4 CASSPRQGGTKAFF
TRBJ2-7 TRBV15 CATSGHRGNEQYF
TRBJ1-4 TRBV7-2 CASSFLNNEKLFF
TRBJ2-5 TRBV18 CASSPVGETQYF
TRBJ1-1 TRBV7-8 CASSLEGGKAFF
TRBJ2-1 TRBV11-2 CASSSRDNSNEQFF
TRBJ2-5 TRBV28 CASRPRGGRVMYQETQYF
TRBJ1-2 TRBV5-5 CASSSPGQVVGGYTF
TRBJ2-1 TRBV12-3/TRBV12-4 CASLPSGSFYEQFF
TRBJ1-1 TRBV7-8 CASSLLGANEAFF
TRBJ2-1 TRBV7-2 CASSFYGLPRYNEQFF
TRBJ2-1 TRBV28 CASSLLTSGTFYNEQFF
TRBJ1-6 TRBV7-2 CASSRQGNNSPLHF
TRBJ2-7 TRBV15 CATSRDLEGHEQYF
TRBJ2-1 TRBV7-8 CASSLAGLAGGIYEQFF
TRBJ1-2 TRBV9 CASSVDPEGYGYTF
TRBJ2-7 TRBV11-1 CASSTSDREQYF
TRBJ1-2 TRBV19 CASGQVYGYTF
TRBJ2-3 TRBV10-3 CATRDRPPISTDTQYF
TRBJ1-4 TRBV7-6 CASSLVALGGNEKLFF
TRBJ2-1 TRBV4-1 CASSHPDREGNEQFF
TRBJ1-6 TRBV6-6 CASSYRGLSSPLHF